This T cell receptor (beta chain) was profiled in a study of OX40 agonist ivuxolimab in advanced cancers. About the research overall: Patients assigned to dose escalation were diagnosed with hepatocellular carcinoma, melanoma, renal cell or head and neck cancer. Participants could have had prior anti-PD-1, anti-PD-L1 or anti-CTLA-4 therapy, and more than 35% had some. Three patients got partial responses; one had hepatocellular carcinoma and two had cutaneous melanoma.

This clone was found once. A history of autoimmune disease or systemic immunosuppression excluded patients. Assay: immunoSEQ multiplex PCR; the TCRdb copy retains only in-frame clones and omits some. This table holds roughly 89,000 clones, around 90% found once. The CDR3 loop spans 14 amino acids. The germline CDR1 and CDR2 sequences are MNHEY and SMNVEV (reference sequence). The ends were cut back, 5 bases at V and 0 bases at J, with 10 bases in the middle. The chain employs TRBV27 and TRBJ1-2; tentatively, D is TRBD1 (6 bases). This specimen was CD4+ or CD8+ T cells sorted from blood, taken in a trial of the OX40 agonist ivuxolimab. The sequence derives from an adult with an advanced solid tumor such as melanoma, head and neck, liver or kidney cancer. The CDR3 spells CASSKGGTNYGYTF. The CDR3 DNA reads as TGTGCCAGCAGTAAAGGGGGGACTAACTATGGCTACACCTTC.